This is a list of T cell receptor beta chains from one sample in a study of shared clonotypes between healthy human individuals. Clones were read by immunoSEQ multiplex PCR, and TCRdb kept only the in-frame ones, dropping some. The sample consists of 2.5 million or so clones, 85% to 95% of them appearing once. Sequenced sample: naive CD4+ T cells sorted from blood. Every receptor here comes from a man aged 18 to 30 in good health. CDR3s include the opening cysteine and the closing phenylalanine or tryptophan. A D gene is named only where the DNA matches it firmly. Expanded clones get a size class; other rows say once, few or many, or leave the size out.

j_call,d_call,clone_size,v_call,cdr3_nt,cdr3_aa
TRBJ2-5,TRBD2,.,TRBV7-9,TGTGCCAGCAGCTCCTTAGCGGGGGGTCTTCAAGAGACCCAGTACTTC,CASSSLAGGLQETQYF
TRBJ2-7,.,.,TRBV6-1,TGTGCCAGCAGTGAGGGACGCTACTACGAGCAGTACTTC,CASSEGRYYEQYF
TRBJ2-7,.,.,TRBV7-7,TGTGCTAGCAGCTTAGAAAGAGGGGGGGAGCAGTACTTC,CASSLERGGEQYF
TRBJ1-5,.,once,TRBV5-1,TGCGCCAGCAGCTTGGAGTTCGGGGTTCAGCCCCAGCATTTT,CASSLEFGVQPQHF
TRBJ1-5,.,.,TRBV28,TGTGCCAGCAGTTTTCCTTTTGGCACTAGCAATCAGCCCCAGCATTTT,CASSFPFGTSNQPQHF
TRBJ2-1,.,.,TRBV4-1,TGCGCCAGCAGCGGAGCCGTAGACTGGCTCTCCTACAATGAGCAGTTCTTC,CASSGAVDWLSYNEQFF
TRBJ2-2,.,.,TRBV30,TGTGCCTGGAGTAAGGCCAAAGGCCCCGGGGAGCTGTTTTTT,CAWSKAKGPGELFF
TRBJ2-1,TRBD2,.,TRBV5-4,TGTGCCAGCAGCTTATTTTCTCTAGCGGGAGGGGATGAGCAGTTCTTC,CASSLFSLAGGDEQFF
TRBJ2-2,.,.,TRBV9,TGTGCCAGCAGCGTAGGTGCGGCACCTAACACCGGGGAGCTGTTTTTT,CASSVGAAPNTGELFF
TRBJ2-3,.,.,TRBV5-1,TGCGCCACTAAGAAGGGGCCTAGCACAGATACGCAGTATTTT,CATKKGPSTDTQYF
TRBJ2-1,TRBD1,.,TRBV10-3,TGTGCCATCAGTGACCTACAGGGGAATGAGCAGTTCTTC,CAISDLQGNEQFF
TRBJ1-3,.,.,TRBV4-1,TGCGCCAGCAGCCCTCTACGGACAGATGGAAACACCATATATTTT,CASSPLRTDGNTIYF
TRBJ2-7,.,.,TRBV5-1,TGCGCCAGCAGCTTGGAAGGGGACGGGACCTACGAGCAGTACTTC,CASSLEGDGTYEQYF
TRBJ1-2,TRBD1,.,TRBV7-9,TGTGCCAGCAGCAGCCGACAGGGGCATGGCTACACCTTC,CASSSRQGHGYTF
TRBJ1-2,TRBD1,.,TRBV7-8,TGTGCCAGCAGCTGGAGGGCAGGGGGCGAGTCTGGCTACACCTTC,CASSWRAGGESGYTF
TRBJ1-6,TRBD1,.,TRBV25-1,TGTGCCAGCAGTGATCCGGGACAGGGATCCAATTCACCCCTCCACTTT,CASSDPGQGSNSPLHF
TRBJ2-5,TRBD2,.,TRBV5-4,TGTGCCAGCAGTTCCGGGGGGGGCCAAGAGACCCAGTACTTC,CASSSGGGQETQYF
TRBJ2-7,.,.,TRBV5-4,TGTGCCAGCAGCTTGGGGGGGCAGGGGTCCAGTTTCTACGAGCAGTACTTC,CASSLGGQGSSFYEQYF
TRBJ2-7,TRBD1,.,TRBV5-1,TGCGCCAGCAGCTTGGAGGGGGCTATCGAGCAGTACTTC,CASSLEGAIEQYF
TRBJ1-6,TRBD1,.,TRBV6-5,TGTGCCAGCAGCCGAGACAGGGTTGGTAATTCACCCCTCCACTTT,CASSRDRVGNSPLHF
TRBJ2-7,.,.,TRBV27,TGTGCCAGCAGTTTATCGAGGGCAAGCTCCTACGAGCAGTACTTC,CASSLSRASSYEQYF
TRBJ1-4,.,.,TRBV19,TGTGCCAGTAACACCAACAGGGAGAATGAAAAACTGTTTTTT,CASNTNRENEKLFF